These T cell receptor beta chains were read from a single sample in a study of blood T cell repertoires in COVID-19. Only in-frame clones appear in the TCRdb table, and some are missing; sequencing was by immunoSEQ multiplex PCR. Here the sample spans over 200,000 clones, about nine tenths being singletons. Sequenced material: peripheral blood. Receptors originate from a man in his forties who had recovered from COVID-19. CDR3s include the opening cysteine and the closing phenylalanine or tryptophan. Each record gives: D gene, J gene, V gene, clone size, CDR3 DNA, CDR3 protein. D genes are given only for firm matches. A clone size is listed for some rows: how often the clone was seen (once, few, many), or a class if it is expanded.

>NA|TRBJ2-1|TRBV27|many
TGTGCCAGCAGTCCCCCATGGGCGGGCTTCAATGAGCAGTTCTTC
CASSPPWAGFNEQFF
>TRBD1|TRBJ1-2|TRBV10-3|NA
TGTGCCATCAGTGAGTCGGGGGACAGGTTACGATCCCTAGGCTACACCTTC
CAISESGDRLRSLGYTF
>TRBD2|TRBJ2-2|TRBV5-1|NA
TGCGCCAGCAGCTATAAGGCGGGGGGAAACACCGGGGAGCTGTTTTTT
CASSYKAGGNTGELFF
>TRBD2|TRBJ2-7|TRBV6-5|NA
TGTGCCAGCAGGGGAGTAGCGGGATCTAACTACGAGCAGTACTTC
CASRGVAGSNYEQYF
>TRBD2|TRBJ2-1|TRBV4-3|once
TGCGCCAGCAGCCAACGGACTAGCGGCCTGTACAATGAGCAGTTCTTC
CASSQRTSGLYNEQFF
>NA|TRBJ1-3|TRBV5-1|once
TGCGCCAGCAGTTCCGGACAGACAAGCTCTGGAAACACCATATATTTT
CASSSGQTSSGNTIYF
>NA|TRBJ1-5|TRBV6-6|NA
TGTGCCAGCAGTCTCACCGGAGGGAATAGCAATCAGCCCCAGCATTTT
CASSLTGGNSNQPQHF
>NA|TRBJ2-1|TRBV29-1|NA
TGCAGCGTGGCCAGAGCTACTAGCTACAATGAGCAGTTCTTC
CSVARATSYNEQFF
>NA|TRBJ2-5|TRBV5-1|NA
TGCGCCAGCAGCTTGGATCCCGGTGGGAGGGAGACCCAGTACTTC
CASSLDPGGRETQYF
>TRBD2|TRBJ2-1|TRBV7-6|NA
TGTGCCAGCAGCTTACTGCTAGCGGAAGGCTACAATGAGCAGTTCTTC
CASSLLLAEGYNEQFF
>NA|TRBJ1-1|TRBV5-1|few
TGCGCCAGCAGCTTGGACAGATTGAACACTGAAGCTTTCTTT
CASSLDRLNTEAFF
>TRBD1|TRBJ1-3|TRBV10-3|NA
TGTGCCATCAGGAGGGGACAGGAGGGAAACACCATATATTTT
CAIRRGQEGNTIYF
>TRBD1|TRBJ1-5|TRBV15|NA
TGTGCCACCAGCGGGGACAGGGGCAGCAATCAGCCCCAGCATTTT
CATSGDRGSNQPQHF
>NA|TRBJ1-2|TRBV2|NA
TGTGCCAGCAGTGAATCGGCAGGTGATGGCTACACCTTC
CASSESAGDGYTF
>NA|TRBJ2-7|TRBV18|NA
TGTGCCAGCTCACCCTGGTACAGGGCCTACGAGCAGTACTTC
CASSPWYRAYEQYF
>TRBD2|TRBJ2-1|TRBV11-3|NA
TGTGCCAGCAGCCGCGGGACTAGCGGTAACAATGAGCAGTTCTTC
CASSRGTSGNNEQFF